The present T cell receptor beta chain was sequenced within a study of T-cell reconstitution after alpha-beta-depleted transplantation in children. Whole-study findings and limits: The origin of high day-60 TCRbeta diversity in some patients lay in surviving recipient T cells and thymic progenitors. Reportedly, alpha-beta T cells present about two months post-transplant originated from several hundred expanded clones of graft origin.

The TCRbeta library was prepared with unique molecular identifiers. Via MiXCR, TCRdb re-called the PCR reads, giving one row per CDR3 protein. The table records 500,000 to 600,000 distinct CDR3 sequences, 27% of them present only once. This clonotype was counted only a few times. Its antigen is unidentified. Germline values: CDR1 SGHRS, CDR2 YFSETQ. This CDR3 has 15 amino acids. The germline V and J ends were trimmed by 2 bases and 8 bases, with 17 bases remaining between them. The gene calls are TRBV5-1 and TRBJ2-1, with a weak D call TRBD2 (5 bases). The TCR sequence derives from a boy under two years old with Wiskott-Aldrich syndrome, due to receive a stem cell transplant. The source material was PBMCs, sampled before TCRalphabeta/CD19-depleted stem cell transplant. The chain's CDR3 is CASSFSTGLGYEQFF. DNA of the CDR3: TGCGCCAGCAGCTTCTCAACGGGATTGGGGTATGAGCAGTTCTTC.